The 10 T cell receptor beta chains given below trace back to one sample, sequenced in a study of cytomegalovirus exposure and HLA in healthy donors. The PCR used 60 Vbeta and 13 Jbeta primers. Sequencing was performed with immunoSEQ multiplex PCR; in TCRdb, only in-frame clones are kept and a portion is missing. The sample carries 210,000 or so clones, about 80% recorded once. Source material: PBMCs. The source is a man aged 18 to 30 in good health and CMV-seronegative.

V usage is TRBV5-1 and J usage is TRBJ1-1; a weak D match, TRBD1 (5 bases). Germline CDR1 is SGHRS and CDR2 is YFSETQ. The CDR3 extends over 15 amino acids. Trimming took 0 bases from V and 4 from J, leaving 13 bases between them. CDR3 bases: TGCGCCAGCAGCTTGGTCCAGGGTATAGTCACTGAAGCTTTCTTT. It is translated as CASSLVQGIVTEAFF.

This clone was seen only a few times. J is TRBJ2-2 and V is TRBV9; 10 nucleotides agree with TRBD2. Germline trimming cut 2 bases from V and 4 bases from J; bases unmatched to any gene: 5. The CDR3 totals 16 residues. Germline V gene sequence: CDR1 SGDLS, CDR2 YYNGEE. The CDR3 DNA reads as TGTGCCAGCAGCGTGAGCGGGAGGGCCCCCACCGGGGAGCTGTTTTTT. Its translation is CASSVSGRAPTGELFF.

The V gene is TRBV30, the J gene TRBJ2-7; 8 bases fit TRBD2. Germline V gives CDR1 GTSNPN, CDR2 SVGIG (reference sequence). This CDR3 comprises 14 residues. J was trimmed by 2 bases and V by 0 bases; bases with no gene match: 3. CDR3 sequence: CAWSVGRGAYEQYF. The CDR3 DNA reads TGTGCCTGGAGTGTCGGGAGGGGGGCCTACGAGCAGTACTTC.

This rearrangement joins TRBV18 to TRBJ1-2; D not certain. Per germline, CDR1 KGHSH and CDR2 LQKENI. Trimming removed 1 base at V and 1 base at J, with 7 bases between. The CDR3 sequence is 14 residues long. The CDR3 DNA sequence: TGTGCCAGCTCACCACTTCTAAGTAACTATGGCTACACCTTC. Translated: CASSPLLSNYGYTF.

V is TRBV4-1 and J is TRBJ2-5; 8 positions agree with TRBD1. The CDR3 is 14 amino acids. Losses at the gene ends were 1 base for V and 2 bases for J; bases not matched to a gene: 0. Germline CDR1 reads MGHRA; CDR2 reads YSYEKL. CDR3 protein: CASSQGTGQETQYF. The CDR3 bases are TGCGCCAGCAGCCAAGGGACAGGGCAAGAGACCCAGTACTTC.

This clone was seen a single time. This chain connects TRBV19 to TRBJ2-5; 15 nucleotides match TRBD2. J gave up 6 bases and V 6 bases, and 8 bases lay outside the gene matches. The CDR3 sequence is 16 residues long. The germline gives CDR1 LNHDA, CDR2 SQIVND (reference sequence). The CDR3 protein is CASRPGLAGGPQTQYF. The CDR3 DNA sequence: TGTGCCAGTAGACCCGGACTAGCGGGAGGGCCGCAGACCCAGTACTTC.

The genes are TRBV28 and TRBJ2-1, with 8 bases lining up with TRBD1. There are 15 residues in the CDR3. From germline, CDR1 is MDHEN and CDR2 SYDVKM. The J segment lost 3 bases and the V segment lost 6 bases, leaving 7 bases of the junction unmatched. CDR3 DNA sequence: TGTGCCAGCAGCCCTCGGGACAGGTTCTACAATGAGCAGTTCTTC. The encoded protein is CASSPRDRFYNEQFF. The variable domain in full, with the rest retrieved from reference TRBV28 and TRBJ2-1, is DVKVTQSSRYLVKRTGEKVFLECVQDMDHENMFWYRQDPGLGLRLIYFSYDVKMKEKGDIPEGYSVSREKKERFSLILESASTNQTSMYLCASSPRDRFYNEQFFGPGTRLTVL.

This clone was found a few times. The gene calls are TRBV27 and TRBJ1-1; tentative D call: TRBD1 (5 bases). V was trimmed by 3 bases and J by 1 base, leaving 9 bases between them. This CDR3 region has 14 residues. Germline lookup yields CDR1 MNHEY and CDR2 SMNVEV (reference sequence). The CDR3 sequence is CASSFGGANTEAFF. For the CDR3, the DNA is TGTGCCAGCAGTTTCGGGGGAGCGAACACTGAAGCTTTCTTT.

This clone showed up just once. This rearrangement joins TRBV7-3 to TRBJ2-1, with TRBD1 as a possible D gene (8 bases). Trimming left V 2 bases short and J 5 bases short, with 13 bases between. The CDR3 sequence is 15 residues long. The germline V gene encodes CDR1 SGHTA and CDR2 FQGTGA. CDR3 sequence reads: CASSLGQGGNNEQFF. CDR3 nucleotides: TGTGCCAGCAGCTTAGGACAGGGAGGGAACAATGAGCAGTTCTTC.

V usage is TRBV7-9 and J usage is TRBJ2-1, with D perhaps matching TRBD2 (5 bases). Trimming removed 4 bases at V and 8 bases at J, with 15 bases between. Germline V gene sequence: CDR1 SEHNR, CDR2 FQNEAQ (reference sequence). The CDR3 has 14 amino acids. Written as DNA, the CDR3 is TGTGCCAGCAGCTCGCCGAGGGCAGACGATGAGCAGTTCTTC. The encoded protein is CASSSPRADDEQFF.